This T cell receptor (beta chain) came from a study of blood T cell repertoires in COVID-19. J was trimmed by 6 bases and V by 6 bases; bases with no gene match: 7. CDR3 size: 14 residues. CDR1 is LNHDA and CDR2 is SQIVND in the germline V gene (reference sequence). As originally analysed: Scientists estimated how many nucleated cells there were by amplifying reference gene primers. Sequenced by immunoSEQ multiplex PCR; TCRdb stores in-frame clones only, minus some. The V and J calls and clone size were taken over from that table, and D and trimming were inferred from the DNA. Of about 78,000 clones in the sample, about 89% were seen once.

The sequence was obtained from a man between 50 and 59 years old with active or convalescent COVID-19. The chain combines TRBV19 with TRBJ1-5, with 8 bases fitting TRBD1. The material sequenced was peripheral blood. CDR3 sequence (DNA): TGTGCCAGTAGGGATGGACAGGGAGGTCAGCCCCAGCATTTT. Residues: CASRDGQGGQPQHF.